A single sample is the source of the 8 T cell receptor beta chains below, sequenced in a study of cytomegalovirus exposure and HLA in healthy donors. The assay was immunoSEQ multiplex PCR, and TCRdb's table has in-frame clones only and misses some. The sample contains 260,000 or so clones, more than 75% of which appear only once. Sequenced material: PBMCs. These receptors came from a young man in good health and CMV-seronegative.

The V call is TRBV7-9, the J call TRBJ1-1, with 9 positions matching TRBD1. V gave up 5 bases and J gave up 5 bases; unmatched junction bases: 6. Germline assignment: CDR1 SEHNR and CDR2 FQNEAQ (reference sequence). The CDR3 runs to 14 residues. CDR3 in amino acids: CASSPGQGRTEAFF. CDR3 DNA sequence: TGTGCCAGCAGCCCCGGACAGGGGAGAACTGAAGCTTTCTTT.

This chain links TRBV11-2 with TRBJ1-1; 7 positions agree with TRBD1. J was trimmed by 6 bases and V by 5 bases; bases with no gene match: 3. The germline CDR1 and CDR2 sequences are SGHAT and FQNNGV. The CDR3 totals 12 residues. CDR3 nucleotide sequence: TGTGCCAGCAGCCCAGACAGGGCTGAAGCTTTCTTT. This gives the protein CASSPDRAEAFF.

The gene calls are TRBV7-6 and TRBJ1-1, with D possibly matching TRBD1 (5 bases). The V end was cut by 5 bases, the J end by 5 bases, with 15 bases between. CDR1 and CDR2 (germline): SGHVS, FNYEAQ. The CDR3 consists of 14 residues. For the CDR3, the DNA is TGTGCCAGCAGCCTGGCCGCCGGGGGTACTGAAGCTTTCTTT. Translated, it gives CASSLAAGGTEAFF.

The V call is TRBV30, the J call TRBJ1-3; weak D call: TRBD1 (5 bases). The CDR3 sequence is 16 residues long. V lost 5 bases, J lost 0 bases, and 17 bases lay in between. The germline CDR1 and CDR2 sequences are GTSNPN and SVGIG (reference sequence). The CDR3 region is CAWGGGGVSSGNTIYF. CDR3 bases: TGTGCCTGGGGGGGAGGAGGCGTGAGCTCTGGAAACACCATATATTTT.

This chain connects TRBV6-5 to TRBJ2-5; D is unclear. The V gene lost 8 bases and the J gene lost 0 bases, with 4 bases spanning the gap. There are 11 residues in the CDR3. From germline, CDR1 is MNHEY and CDR2 SVGAGI. In DNA, the CDR3 is TGTGCCAGCTCCGACCAAGAGACCCAGTACTTC. Amino acids: CASSDQETQYF.

This clone was picked up one time. This sequence joins TRBV28 and TRBJ1-2; 9 bases are a match to TRBD1. The CDR3 is made up of 13 amino acids. CDR1 and CDR2 (germline): MDHEN, SYDVKM. Trimming took 8 bases from V and 7 from J; bases not matched to a gene: 8. The CDR3 coding sequence is TGTGCCAGCCTGGGACAGGGAATAAGTGGCTACACCTTC. Residues: CASLGQGISGYTF.

The chain employs TRBV5-1 and TRBJ2-1; TRBD1 matches 11 bases. Germline V gene data show CDR1 as SGHRS and CDR2 as YFSETQ. The CDR3 sequence is 14 residues long. V was clipped by 7 bases and J by 6 bases; unmatched bases: 6. CDR3 region: CASRTGTGGNEQFF. The CDR3 coding sequence is TGCGCCAGCCGAACCGGGACAGGGGGCAATGAGCAGTTCTTC.

The chain has TRBV7-8 and TRBJ2-7, with TRBD2 as a possible D gene (5 bases). Per germline, CDR1 SGHVS and CDR2 FQNEAQ. The V and J ends lost 3 bases and 3 bases respectively, with 15 bases between them. The CDR3 has 15 residues. CDR3 sequence: CASSLGDGAYYEQYF. CDR3 bases: TGTGCCAGCAGCTTGGGAGACGGAGCGTACTACGAGCAGTACTTC.